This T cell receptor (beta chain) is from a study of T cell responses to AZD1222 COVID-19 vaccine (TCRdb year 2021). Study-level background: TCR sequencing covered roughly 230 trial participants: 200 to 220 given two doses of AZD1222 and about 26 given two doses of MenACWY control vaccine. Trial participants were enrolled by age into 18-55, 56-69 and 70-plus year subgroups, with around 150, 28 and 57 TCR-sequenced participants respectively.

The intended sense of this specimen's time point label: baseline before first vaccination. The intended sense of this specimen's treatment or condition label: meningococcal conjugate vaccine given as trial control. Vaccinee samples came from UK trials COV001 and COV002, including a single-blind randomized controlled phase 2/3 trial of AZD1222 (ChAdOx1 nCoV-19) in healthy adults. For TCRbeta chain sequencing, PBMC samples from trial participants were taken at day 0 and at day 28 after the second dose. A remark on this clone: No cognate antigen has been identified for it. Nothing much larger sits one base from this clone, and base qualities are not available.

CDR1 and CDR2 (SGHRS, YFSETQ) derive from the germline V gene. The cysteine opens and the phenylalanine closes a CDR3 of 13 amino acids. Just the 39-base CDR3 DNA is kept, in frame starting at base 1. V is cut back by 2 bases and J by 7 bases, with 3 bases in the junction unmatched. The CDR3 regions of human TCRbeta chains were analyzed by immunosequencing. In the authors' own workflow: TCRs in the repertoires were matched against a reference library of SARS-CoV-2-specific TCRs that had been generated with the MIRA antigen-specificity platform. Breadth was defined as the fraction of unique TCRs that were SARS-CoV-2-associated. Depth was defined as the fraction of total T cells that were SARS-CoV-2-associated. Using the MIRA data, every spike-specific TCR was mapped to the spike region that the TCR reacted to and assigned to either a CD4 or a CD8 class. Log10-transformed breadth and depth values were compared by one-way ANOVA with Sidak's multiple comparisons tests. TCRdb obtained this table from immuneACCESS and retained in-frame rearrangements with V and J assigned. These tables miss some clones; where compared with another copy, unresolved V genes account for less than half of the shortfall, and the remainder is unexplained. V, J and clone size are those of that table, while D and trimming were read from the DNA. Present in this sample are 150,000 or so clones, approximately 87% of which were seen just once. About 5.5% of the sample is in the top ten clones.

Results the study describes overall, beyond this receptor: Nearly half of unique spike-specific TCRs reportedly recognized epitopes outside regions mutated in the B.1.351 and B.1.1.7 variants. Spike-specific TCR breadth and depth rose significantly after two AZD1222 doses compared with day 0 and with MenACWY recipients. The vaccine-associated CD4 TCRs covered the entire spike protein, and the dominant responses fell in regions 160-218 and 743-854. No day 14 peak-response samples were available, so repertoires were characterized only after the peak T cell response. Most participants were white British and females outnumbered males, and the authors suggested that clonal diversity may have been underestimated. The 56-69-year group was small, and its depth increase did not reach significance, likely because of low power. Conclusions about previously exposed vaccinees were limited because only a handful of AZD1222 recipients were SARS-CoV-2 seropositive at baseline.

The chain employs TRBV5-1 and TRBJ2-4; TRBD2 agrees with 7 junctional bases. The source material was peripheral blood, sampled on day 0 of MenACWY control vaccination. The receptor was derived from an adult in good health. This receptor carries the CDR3 CASSFEGGNIQYF. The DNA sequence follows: TGCGCCAGCAGCTTCGAGGGAGGGAACATTCAGTACTTC.